Shown below are 5 T cell receptor beta chains from a single sample sequenced in a study of blood T cell repertoires in COVID-19. The protocol was immunoSEQ multiplex PCR, while the TCRdb copy is restricted to in-frame clones and leaves out a portion. The table shows a few hundred thousand clones, with about 92% occurring only once. Sequenced input: peripheral blood. The receptors come from a woman aged 60-75 years with COVID-19, enrolled during active disease.

The chain combines TRBV27 with TRBJ1-1, with TRBD1 as a possible D gene (6 bases). This CDR3 region has 14 residues. Trimming took 3 bases from V and 4 from J, leaving 12 bases between them. CDR1 and CDR2 (germline): MNHEY, SMNVEV (reference sequence). CDR3 loop: CASSFTGLRTEAFF. CDR3 sequence (DNA): TGTGCCAGCAGTTTTACAGGGTTGCGCACTGAAGCTTTCTTT.

This clone was recorded only once. This chain connects TRBV7-2 to TRBJ2-5; 7 positions match TRBD1. Germline V CDR1 and CDR2: SGHTA, FQGNSA. The V gene end was trimmed by 4 bases and the J gene end by 9 bases; junction bases not matched to a gene: 11. This CDR3 has 14 residues. This CDR3 reads CASSSGQVPGAQYF. CDR3 DNA sequence: TGTGCCAGCAGCTCCGGACAGGTCCCTGGGGCCCAGTACTTC.

The chain carries TRBV29-1 and TRBJ2-1; weak D call: TRBD1 (6 bases). The CDR3 has 13 amino acids. V was clipped by 7 bases and J by 4 bases, with 14 bases between them. Germline CDR1 is SQVTM and CDR2 is ANQGSEA. The CDR3: CSALGQTYNEQFF. CDR3 sequence (DNA): TGCAGCGCCCTCGGACAGACGTACAATGAGCAGTTCTTC.

This rearrangement joins TRBV7-8 to TRBJ1-4; no reliable D call. Trimming cost V 1 base and J 7 bases, with 13 bases left between them. Germline lookup yields CDR1 SGHVS and CDR2 FQNEAQ. The CDR3 runs to 15 residues. CDR3 in DNA: TGTGCCAGCAGCTTAGAACACCTGCCGGGTGAAAAACTGTTTTTT. Amino acid sequence: CASSLEHLPGEKLFF.

This clone was seen many times. The same CDR3 can be traced to other DNA sequences in this sample. The V and J genes are TRBV6-5 and TRBJ1-1, with D tentatively TRBD1 (5 bases). V was trimmed by 6 bases and J by 1 base, leaving 9 bases between them. This CDR3 is 13 amino acids long. The V gene's germline CDR1 is MNHEY and CDR2 SVGAGI. CDR3 in amino acids: CASRLGGNTEAFF. The DNA for the CDR3 is TGTGCCAGCAGGTTGGGGGGGAACACTGAAGCTTTCTTT.